These T cell receptor beta chains were read from a single sample in a study of T cells in Graves' hyperthyroidism and ophthalmopathy. One entry per CDR3 protein results from TCRdb running MiXCR on the multiplex PCR reads. The repertoire includes about 640,000 distinct CDR3 sequences, under 25% of them detected once, and under 35% sits in the top ten. Sequenced material: blood. These TCRs come from a man aged 25 to 45 with Graves' ophthalmopathy. The CDR3 runs from the conserved cysteine through the conserved F or W. D genes are given only for firm matches.

v_call,d_call,j_call,cdr3_aa
TRBV20-1,.,TRBJ2-3,CSARPTGTDTQYF
TRBV7-9,.,TRBJ2-5,CASSSTVGQETQYF
TRBV2,.,TRBJ2-3,CASTGQGRKREGTDTQYF
TRBV27,.,TRBJ2-2,CASSFFLDPLGGELFF
TRBV28,TRBD1,TRBJ1-1,CASSHGQAEAFF
TRBV11-2,TRBD1,TRBJ1-2,CASSRGTVDGYTF
TRBV13,.,TRBJ2-1,CASSYGRGNEQFF
TRBV28,.,TRBJ1-5,CASNEGGAGQPQHF
TRBV28,TRBD1,TRBJ1-2,CASSTGTGAGYGYTF
TRBV11-2,.,TRBJ2-7,CASSRRDSPPYEQYF
TRBV29-1,TRBD2,TRBJ2-5,CSVLGLAGGKYF
TRBV20-1,.,TRBJ2-3,CSALLRTDTQYF
TRBV6-1,.,TRBJ1-6,CASSLLRSGNSPLHF
TRBV19,TRBD1,TRBJ2-2,CASSAQTGGNTGELFF
TRBV20-1,.,TRBJ2-1,CSARDLTGPNYNEQFF